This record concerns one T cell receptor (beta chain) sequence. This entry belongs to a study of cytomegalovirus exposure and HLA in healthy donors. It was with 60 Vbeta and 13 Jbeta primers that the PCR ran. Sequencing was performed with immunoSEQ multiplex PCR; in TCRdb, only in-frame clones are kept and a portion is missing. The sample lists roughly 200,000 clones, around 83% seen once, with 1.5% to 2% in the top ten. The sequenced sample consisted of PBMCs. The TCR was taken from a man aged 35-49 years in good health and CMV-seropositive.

CDR3 coding DNA: TGTGCCAGTAGTATAGACAGGGTGGGGCAGCCCCAGCATTTT. It codes for CASSIDRVGQPQHF. V usage is TRBV19 and J usage is TRBJ1-5; a possible D gene is TRBD1 (5 bases). The germline CDR1 and CDR2 sequences are LNHDA and SQIVND (reference sequence). CDR3 length equals 14 residues. With 0 bases removed from V and 7 bases from J, the gap between germline ends came to 10 bases.